The source of this TCR beta chain is a study of post-analysis software for immune sequencing data. CDR3 length equals 14 residues. Trimming left V 2 bases short and J 4 bases short, with 12 bases between. Per germline, CDR1 SGHTA and CDR2 FQGNSA. This clonotype was seen many times. Its antigen is as yet unknown. Prepared TCR beta cDNA libraries contained unique molecular identifiers. TCRdb reanalysed the PCR reads using MiXCR and keeps one entry per CDR3 protein. The sample carries over 700,000 distinct CDR3 sequences, 25% to 30% recorded once. Study-wide results and limits: Analysis by F measure revealed that same-batch samples clustered strongly together. Patients had higher frequencies than controls of five TRBV segments, including TRBV5-6, TRBV5-1 and TRBV20-1.

The chain uses TRBV7-2 and TRBJ2-7; D perhaps matches TRBD2 (7 bases). The clonotype originates from a girl aged 5-17 years with multiple sclerosis. Sequenced sample: blood. The CDR3: CASSLRGGSYEQYF. The DNA for the CDR3 is TGTGCCAGCAGCTTAAGGGGGGGGTCTTACGAGCAGTACTTC.